Below, 21 T cell receptor beta chains from the same sample are listed, as sequenced in a study of T cell responses to AZD1222 COVID-19 vaccine. Sequenced by immunoSEQ multiplex PCR; TCRdb stores in-frame clones only, minus some. The sample holds roughly 110,000 clones, roughly 90% seen once. The sample in question was peripheral blood, obtained on day 0 of AZD1222 vaccination. The origin of the receptors is an adult in good health.

The rearrangement joins TRBV10-3 to TRBJ2-7, with 10 bases fitting TRBD1. The ends lost 7 bases at V and 3 bases at J; junction bases unmatched: 12. This CDR3 has 16 residues. Germline V gene data show CDR1 as ENHRY and CDR2 as SYGVKD. CDR3 sequence: CAIKELAGTGVYEQYF. The CDR3 coding sequence is TGTGCCATCAAGGAATTGGCGGGGACAGGGGTCTACGAGCAGTACTTC.

The genes are TRBV5-5 and TRBJ1-1, with 8 bases aligning to TRBD1. This CDR3 has 15 residues. Germline CDR1 reads SGHKS; CDR2 reads YYEKEE (reference sequence). With V trimmed by 4 bases and J by 3 bases, 8 bases remained unmatched. The CDR3 DNA reads as TGTGCCAGCAGCATCGGACAGGGAGGAGACACTGAAGCTTTCTTT. This codes for CASSIGQGGDTEAFF.

The rearrangement links TRBV7-2 to TRBJ2-1; 12 bases fit TRBD2. This CDR3 is 15 amino acids long. Germline CDR1 SGHTA, CDR2 FQGNSA. V dropped 4 bases and J dropped 4; count of bases not matched to a gene: 2. Written as DNA, the CDR3 is TGTGCCAGCAGCTCTGGACTAGCGGGGTACAATGAGCAGTTCTTC. Amino acid sequence: CASSSGLAGYNEQFF.

V is TRBV7-8 and J is TRBJ2-3; 8 bases align to TRBD1. The length of the CDR3 is 15 residues. The germline CDR1 and CDR2 sequences are SGHVS and FQNEAQ. The trim removed 3 bases at V and 0 bases at J, leaving 2 bases unmatched. The chain's CDR3 is CASSLQGASTDTQYF. CDR3 bases: TGTGCCAGCAGCTTGCAGGGGGCAAGCACAGATACGCAGTATTTT.

V is TRBV30 and J is TRBJ2-1, with 9 bases that match TRBD1. Losses at the gene ends were 5 bases for V and 9 bases for J; bases not matched to a gene: 11. Germline V gene sequence: CDR1 GTSNPN, CDR2 SVGIG (reference sequence). The CDR3 totals 14 residues. CDR3 sequence: CAWFSDRGFGEQFF. The CDR3, as DNA: TGTGCCTGGTTTTCCGACAGGGGGTTCGGTGAGCAGTTCTTC.

The genes are TRBV29-1 and TRBJ2-7; 13 positions agree with TRBD2. The ends lost 5 bases at V and 5 bases at J; junction bases unmatched: 15. The CDR3 has 17 residues. Per germline, CDR1 SQVTM and CDR2 ANQGSEA. CDR3 protein: CSVTRTSGRLVLDEQYF. CDR3 bases: TGCAGCGTTACAAGGACTAGCGGGAGACTTGTTCTCGACGAGCAGTACTTC.

V gene TRBV5-1 combines with J gene TRBJ1-2; D perhaps matches TRBD1 (6 bases). V was pared by 2 bases and J by 8 bases, with 16 bases between. This CDR3 contains 14 residues. CDR1 is SGHRS, CDR2 YFSETQ, per germline. The CDR3 protein is CASSFDRSGGGYTF. DNA of the CDR3: TGCGCCAGCAGCTTTGACAGGTCGGGGGGAGGCTACACCTTC.

V gene TRBV3-1 (or the pseudogene TRBV3-2) combines with J gene TRBJ2-7; weak D call: TRBD2 (5 bases). Germline values: CDR1 LGHDT, CDR2 YNNKEL (reference sequence). This CDR3 region has 13 residues. Deletions cut 3 bases from V and 6 bases from J, with 12 bases between. The CDR3 sequence is CASSQVLVSEQYF. CDR3 coding DNA: TGTGCCAGCAGCCAGGTACTAGTATCCGAGCAGTACTTC.

The V call is TRBV18, the J call TRBJ2-1; no firm D call. Deletions cut 5 bases from V and 0 bases from J, with 11 bases between. CDR1 and CDR2 from the germline V gene are KGHSH and LQKENI. This CDR3 has 15 residues. The CDR3 nucleotides are TGTGCCAGCTCAAATGCCGGTAGCTCCTACAATGAGCAGTTCTTC. Protein: CASSNAGSSYNEQFF.

A note on this clone: The junction departs from germline at one end; a sequencing error may be responsible. The CDR3 DNA follows: TGTGCCACCAGCAGAGATTCAGACCCGATGTTT. Protein sequence: CATSRDSDPMF. This chain joins TRBV15 and TRBJ1-1, with D unresolved. The CDR3 extends over 11 amino acids. Germline V gene lookup returns CDR1 LNHNV and CDR2 YYDKDF (reference sequence).

The chain has TRBV27 and TRBJ1-6; 9 bases match TRBD1. Germline V gives CDR1 MNHEY, CDR2 SMNVEV (reference sequence). The V gene end was trimmed by 4 bases and the J gene end by 6 bases; junction bases not matched to a gene: 10. This CDR3 is 17 amino acids long. In DNA, the CDR3 is TGTGCCAGCAGTTCATTCCGGGACAGGGTATTTAATTCACCCCTCCACTTT. Translated: CASSSFRDRVFNSPLHF.

This sequence joins TRBV6-5 and TRBJ1-1; the D is unclear. In germline, CDR1 is MNHEY, CDR2 SVGAGI. Trimming took 6 bases from V and 4 from J, leaving 15 bases between them. The CDR3 runs to 14 residues. The CDR3 reads CASSPGPASTEAFF. CDR3 DNA: TGTGCCAGCAGCCCGGGTCCAGCGAGCACTGAAGCTTTCTTT.

The chain joins TRBV4-1 to TRBJ2-6; TRBD2 is a possible D gene (5 bases). V was shortened by 1 base and J by 2 bases, with 9 bases between the two germline ends. Germline values: CDR1 MGHRA, CDR2 YSYEKL. The CDR3 contains 16 residues. CDR3 bases: TGCGCCAGCAGCCAAGTTCGGGGAGCTGGGGCCAACGTCCTGACTTTC. Translation: CASSQVRGAGANVLTF.

The chain recombines TRBV10-3 with TRBJ1-5, with 7 positions matching TRBD1. The J segment lost 3 bases and the V segment lost 6 bases, leaving 5 bases of the junction unmatched. The CDR3 length is 14 residues. From germline, CDR1 is ENHRY and CDR2 SYGVKD. CDR3 sequence reads: CAIRREGANQPQHF. The CDR3 DNA sequence: TGTGCCATCAGGAGGGAGGGGGCCAATCAGCCCCAGCATTTT.

In its sample, this clone was seen a few times. The V call is TRBV5-1, the J call TRBJ2-7; 8 bases align to TRBD2. Germline lookup yields CDR1 SGHRS and CDR2 YFSETQ. The CDR3 has 15 amino acids. V lost 2 bases, J lost 5 bases, and 9 bases stayed unmatched. In DNA, the CDR3 is TGCGCCAGCAGCTTCAGGGGACTAGTCACCGACGAGCAGTACTTC. It encodes CASSFRGLVTDEQYF.

The chain is built from TRBV19 and TRBJ1-2, with a tentative D call TRBD1 (5 bases). Germline loops: CDR1 LNHDA, CDR2 SQIVND (reference sequence). The CDR3 is 13 amino acids. V lost 6 bases to trimming and J lost 3 bases, with 11 bases between them. The CDR3 loop is CASSQRGDYGYTF. CDR3 bases: TGTGCCAGTAGCCAACGAGGGGACTATGGCTACACCTTC.

The chain couples TRBV7-3 to TRBJ2-1, with TRBD2 matching over 10 bases. The germline V gene encodes CDR1 SGHTA and CDR2 FQGTGA. This CDR3 is built from 16 residues. V shed 5 bases, J shed 0 bases, and the junction held 4 bases outside the gene matches. The CDR3 loop is CASSAASGSSYNEQFF. In DNA, the CDR3 is TGTGCCAGCAGCGCGGCTAGCGGGAGCTCCTACAATGAGCAGTTCTTC.

The chain combines TRBV7-3 with TRBJ2-4, with a possible D match to TRBD2 (6 bases). Trimming shortened V by 1 base and J by 5 bases, and 12 bases separated the two germline ends. Germline CDR1 is SGHTA and CDR2 is FQGTGA. This CDR3 is 15 amino acids long. CDR3 DNA: TGTGCCAGCAGCTTAAGAGGAGGAGGGGAAAACATTCAGTACTTC. Residues: CASSLRGGGENIQYF.

V usage is TRBV14 and J usage is TRBJ2-7; tentative D call: TRBD2 (5 bases). CDR3 length: 15 amino acids. V was shortened by 4 bases and J by 4 bases, with 17 bases between the two germline ends. CDR1 and CDR2 (germline): SGHDN, FVKESK. The CDR3 spells CASSPTSDGIYEQYF. Here the CDR3 DNA reads TGTGCCAGCAGCCCCACATCCGACGGGATATACGAGCAGTACTTC.

This rearrangement joins TRBV27 to TRBJ2-7; 10 positions match TRBD1. Germline CDR1 MNHEY, CDR2 SMNVEV (reference sequence). Germline trimming cut 1 base from V and 0 bases from J; bases unmatched to any gene: 3. The CDR3 extends over 16 amino acids. The CDR3 protein is CASSLLGQGSSYEQYF. CDR3 bases: TGTGCCAGCAGTTTATTGGGACAGGGGTCCTCCTACGAGCAGTACTTC.

The table lists this clone with a count of one. The rearrangement joins TRBV5-1 to TRBJ2-5; 9 bases map to TRBD2. V trimming: 0 bases; J trimming: 9 bases; junction bases outside the gene matches: 12. There are 16 residues in the CDR3. In germline, CDR1 is SGHRS, CDR2 YFSETQ. The CDR3 loop reads CASSLVAGGRAEAQYF. CDR3 DNA sequence: TGCGCCAGCAGCTTGGTTGCGGGAGGGCGTGCGGAAGCCCAGTACTTC.